Following are 26 T cell receptor beta chains from one sample sequenced in a study of brain T cells in children with intractable seizures. Generated by immunoSEQ multiplex PCR, the TCRdb table keeps only in-frame clones and is missing some. The data hold fewer than 700 clones, with 60% to 85% observed a single time. The sequenced cases were selected for having the highest brain T cell transcript signatures. The sample in question was resected brain tissue, obtained at surgery. The receptors derive from a boy aged 10-17 years with tuberous sclerosis and intractable seizures.

The chain couples TRBV28 to TRBJ1-3; 7 bases are a match to TRBD1. This CDR3 has 15 amino acids. From germline, CDR1 is MDHEN and CDR2 SYDVKM. The V segment lost 3 bases and the J segment 4 bases; nucleotides outside the gene matches: 6. CDR3 DNA: TGTGCCAGCAGTTTTCCGGGACAGCTGGGAAACACCATATATTTT. The encoded protein is CASSFPGQLGNTIYF. The full variable domain, in which reference TRBV28 and TRBJ1-3 provide the parts outside the CDR3, is DVKVTQSSRYLVKRTGEKVFLECVQDMDHENMFWYRQDPGLGLRLIYFSYDVKMKEKGDIPEGYSVSREKKERFSLILESASTNQTSMYLCASSFPGQLGNTIYFGEGSWLTVV.

The V call is TRBV25-1, the J call TRBJ2-7; 9 positions match TRBD1. The CDR3 contains 15 residues. The V gene's germline CDR1 is MGHDK and CDR2 SYGVNS. The junction had 4 bases not matched to a gene; V was cut back by 4 bases and J by 0 bases. CDR3: CASSAPGQGSYEQYF. In DNA, the CDR3 is TGTGCCAGCAGTGCGCCGGGACAGGGCTCCTACGAGCAGTACTTC.

The V and J genes are TRBV7-9 and TRBJ2-7; D gene uncertain. CDR1 SEHNR and CDR2 FQNEAQ come from the germline V gene (reference sequence). This CDR3 is built from 15 residues. Trimming removed 5 bases at V and 5 bases at J, with 19 bases between. In DNA form, the CDR3 reads TGTGCCAGCAGCCCGACGCAAACTCGCGTCCACGAGCAGTACTTC. Its translation is CASSPTQTRVHEQYF.

V gene TRBV6-2 or TRBV6-3 combines with J gene TRBJ2-7, with 11 positions matching TRBD2. Germline CDR1 and CDR2: MNHEY and SVGEGT. The trim removed 2 bases at V and 3 bases at J, leaving 0 bases unmatched. The CDR3 spans 14 residues. CDR3 region: CASSYTSGSYEQYF. CDR3 in DNA: TGTGCCAGCAGTTACACTAGCGGGAGCTACGAGCAGTACTTC.

V and J are TRBV5-6 and TRBJ2-3; TRBD1 might be the D (5 bases). The V end was cut by 5 bases, the J end by 2 bases, with 15 bases between. Germline loops: CDR1 SGHDT, CDR2 YYEEEE. The CDR3 runs to 15 residues. The CDR3 coding sequence is TGTGCCAGCAGTTTAAGGCAGGGCCTCACAGATACGCAGTATTTT. It codes for CASSLRQGLTDTQYF. Full variable domain (outside the CDR3, taken from reference TRBV5-6 and TRBJ2-3): DAGVTQSPTHLIKTRGQQVTLRCSPKSGHDTVSWYQQALGQGPQFIFQYYEEEERQRGNFPDRFSGHQFPNYSSELNVNALLLGDSALYLCASSLRQGLTDTQYFGPGTRLTVL.

This chain connects TRBV28 to TRBJ2-3; D is perhaps TRBD1 or TRBD2 (6 bases each). This CDR3 comprises 14 residues. V shed 7 bases and J shed 3 bases, with 14 bases lying between them. Germline CDR1 and CDR2: MDHEN and SYDVKM. The CDR3 here is CASMIGGATDTQYF. CDR3 nucleotides: TGTGCCAGCATGATCGGGGGCGCGACAGATACGCAGTATTTT. Looking up the rest from reference TRBV28 and TRBJ2-3 gives the full variable domain: DVKVTQSSRYLVKRTGEKVFLECVQDMDHENMFWYRQDPGLGLRLIYFSYDVKMKEKGDIPEGYSVSREKKERFSLILESASTNQTSMYLCASMIGGATDTQYFGPGTRLTVL.

The chain recombines TRBV29-1 with TRBJ2-5; D gene unclear. Trimming pared 8 bases from V and 5 bases from J, leaving 12 bases between. CDR3 length equals 11 residues. Germline V CDR1 and CDR2: SQVTM, ANQGSEA. The CDR3: CSITSFETQYF. In nucleotides, the CDR3 is TGCAGCATCACCTCTTTCGAGACCCAGTACTTC.

This sequence joins TRBV5-1 and TRBJ2-5, with 7 bases identical to TRBD1. The J segment lost 1 base and the V segment lost 4 bases, leaving 7 bases of the junction unmatched. The CDR3 covers 15 residues. CDR1 SGHRS and CDR2 YFSETQ come from the germline V gene. In DNA form, the CDR3 reads TGCGCCAGCAGCCCTCAATCAGGGGGCCAAGAGACCCAGTACTTC. Encoded protein: CASSPQSGGQETQYF.

V and J are TRBV27 and TRBJ1-6; D call uncertain. This CDR3 region has 14 residues. V was shortened by 4 bases and J by 7 bases, with 11 bases between the two germline ends. Germline loops: CDR1 MNHEY, CDR2 SMNVEV (reference sequence). CDR3 amino acids: CASSSRTVNSPLHF. The DNA for the CDR3 is TGTGCCAGCAGTTCCCGGACGGTAAATTCACCCCTCCACTTT.

In nucleotides, the CDR3 is TGTGCCAGTAGAACTAGGACAGCTAGCACAGATACGCAGTATTTT. It specifies CASRTRTASTDTQYF. This chain joins TRBV19 and TRBJ2-3, with D possibly matching TRBD1 (6 bases). CDR1 and CDR2 from the germline V gene are LNHDA and SQIVND (reference sequence). The ends were cut back, 6 bases at V and 0 bases at J, with 13 bases in the middle. CDR3 length: 15 amino acids.

This sequence joins TRBV10-1 and TRBJ2-2; 8 bases map to TRBD2. The trim removed 6 bases at V and 4 bases at J, leaving 13 bases unmatched. CDR1 and CDR2 (germline): WNHNN, SYGVQD (reference sequence). CDR3 length equals 17 residues. The CDR3 is CASRGLVRGGITGELFF. The DNA of the CDR3 is TGCGCCAGCAGGGGCCTCGTCCGGGGGGGGATCACCGGGGAGCTGTTTTTT.

This sequence joins TRBV5-8 and TRBJ1-4; TRBD1 might be the D (6 bases). From germline, CDR1 is SGHTS and CDR2 YDEGEE. This CDR3 contains 13 residues. Trimming removed 4 bases at V and 4 bases at J, with 8 bases between. The CDR3 loop is CASSGGLNEKLFF. CDR3 sequence (DNA): TGTGCCAGCAGCGGGGGGCTTAATGAAAAACTGTTTTTT.

This chain joins TRBV6-2 or TRBV6-3 and TRBJ2-2; TRBD2 aligns across 7 bases. The ends lost 4 bases at V and 3 bases at J; junction bases unmatched: 11. This CDR3 comprises 17 residues. The germline CDR1 and CDR2 sequences are MNHEY and SVGEGT. CDR3 coding DNA: TGTGCCAGCAGTTCCGTAACTGGGAGGGGACACACCGGGGAGCTGTTTTTT. It translates to CASSSVTGRGHTGELFF.

This CDR3 reads CATSTEGSYNEQFF. CDR3 sequence (DNA): TGTGCCACCAGTACGGAGGGCTCCTACAATGAGCAGTTCTTC. V usage is TRBV15 and J usage is TRBJ2-1, with a weak D call TRBD2 (6 bases). CDR1 and CDR2 (germline): LNHNV, YYDKDF (reference sequence). The V and J ends lost 6 bases and 0 bases respectively, with 9 bases between them. The CDR3 extends over 14 amino acids.

This chain links TRBV20-1 with TRBJ2-7; no clear D gene. Trimming stripped 0 bases from V and 3 bases from J, with 3 bases between. The germline V gene has CDR1 DFQATT and CDR2 SNEGSKA (reference sequence). The CDR3 consists of 11 residues. The CDR3 reads CSAREDYEQYF. The CDR3 DNA reads TGCAGTGCTAGAGAAGACTACGAGCAGTACTTC.

This chain connects TRBV5-5 to TRBJ2-5; D may correspond to TRBD1 or TRBD2 (5 bases each). The CDR3 covers 13 residues. Germline CDR1 is SGHKS and CDR2 is YYEKEE (reference sequence). V dropped 3 bases and J dropped 0 bases, with 6 bases sitting between them. CDR3 DNA: TGTGCCAGCAGCTGGGGGTACCAAGAGACCCAGTACTTC. Residues: CASSWGYQETQYF.

This clone has only one observation. The chain is built from TRBV5-5 and TRBJ2-1; maybe TRBD2 (5 bases). CDR1 and CDR2 (germline): SGHKS, YYEKEE (reference sequence). The CDR3 length is 16 residues. With 0 bases removed from V and 6 bases from J, the gap between germline ends came to 16 bases. The CDR3 DNA reads TGTGCCAGCAGCTTGGGTGGAGGATTTGCAGGCAATGAGCAGTTCTTC. This gives the protein CASSLGGGFAGNEQFF.

This clone showed up just a few times. This chain joins TRBV15 and TRBJ2-2; D remains unclear. The V and J ends lost 6 bases and 1 base respectively, with 12 bases between them. The CDR3 totals 15 residues. Per the germline V gene, CDR1 is LNHNV and CDR2 is YYDKDF (reference sequence). Written as DNA, the CDR3 is TGTGCCACCAGTTGGAAGACGTTGAACACCGGGGAGCTGTTTTTT. It yields the protein CATSWKTLNTGELFF.

J is TRBJ2-7 and V is TRBV5-5, with D perhaps matching TRBD2 (6 bases). This CDR3 has 13 amino acids. The germline V gene encodes CDR1 SGHKS and CDR2 YYEKEE (reference sequence). V lost 3 bases, J lost 6 bases, and 13 bases lay in between. CDR3 amino acids: CASSSGGVGEQYF. DNA for the CDR3: TGTGCCAGCAGCTCCGGAGGGGTCGGCGAGCAGTACTTC.

This chain's CDR3 is CASSGTGDTGELFF. The CDR3 nucleotides read TGTGCCAGCAGTGGGACAGGGGACACCGGGGAGCTGTTTTTT. The V and J genes are TRBV6-4 and TRBJ2-2, with 9 positions matching TRBD1. This CDR3 comprises 14 residues. V was pared by 4 bases and J by 3 bases, with 0 bases of the junction left unmatched. Germline V CDR1 and CDR2: MRHNA, SNTAGT.

The J gene is TRBJ2-3, the V gene TRBV4-2, with 7 positions matching TRBD2. This CDR3 spans 15 amino acids. V was pared by 4 bases and J by 3 bases, with 7 bases of the junction left unmatched. From germline, CDR1 is LGHNA and CDR2 YNFKEQ. The CDR3 here is CASSPKPSGTDTQYF. Here the CDR3 DNA reads TGTGCCAGCAGCCCCAAACCTAGCGGAACAGATACGCAGTATTTT.

This clone was observed a few times. This sequence joins TRBV7-2 and TRBJ1-2; 7 bases agree with TRBD1. Germline assignment: CDR1 SGHTA and CDR2 FQGNSA. There are 12 residues in the CDR3. The J segment lost 9 bases and the V segment lost 5 bases, leaving 6 bases of the junction unmatched. The CDR3 loop is CASSEDRFSYTF. Written as DNA, the CDR3 is TGTGCCAGCAGCGAGGACAGGTTTAGCTACACCTTC.

J is TRBJ2-6 and V is TRBV11-2; D gene ambiguous. The CDR3 contains 14 residues. Germline V CDR1 and CDR2: SGHAT, FQNNGV. V was clipped by 5 bases and J by 0 bases, with 5 bases between them. Here the CDR3 DNA reads TGTGCCAGCAGCCCCCCCTCTGGGGCCAACGTCCTGACTTTC. Its translation: CASSPPSGANVLTF.

This sequence joins TRBV7-9 and TRBJ1-1, with D unclear. Trimming removed 1 base at V and 4 bases at J, with 10 bases between. Per the germline V gene, CDR1 is SEHNR and CDR2 is FQNEAQ (reference sequence). CDR3 length: 14 residues. The CDR3 sequence: CASSLDEGFTEAFF. In DNA, the CDR3 is TGTGCCAGCAGCTTAGACGAGGGCTTCACTGAAGCTTTCTTT.

This chain joins TRBV29-1 and TRBJ1-1; D uncertain. In germline, CDR1 is SQVTM, CDR2 ANQGSEA. V lost 7 bases and J 5 bases, leaving 14 bases between the germline ends. This CDR3 spans 12 amino acids. CDR3 region: CSGRRGGTEAFF. Here the CDR3 DNA reads TGCAGCGGCCGTCGGGGAGGAACTGAAGCTTTCTTT.

The rearrangement joins TRBV7-9 to TRBJ1-3; perhaps TRBD1 as D (5 bases). The CDR3 extends over 15 amino acids. V dropped 4 bases and J dropped 4 bases, with 14 bases sitting between them. Germline values: CDR1 SEHNR, CDR2 FQNEAQ (reference sequence). CDR3 in DNA: TGTGCCAGCAGCTCCCGTGGGGGAGGCGGAAACACCATATATTTT. This codes for CASSSRGGGGNTIYF.